This T cell receptor beta chain was captured by sequencing in a study of T cell responses to AZD1222 COVID-19 vaccine. Study-wide points: Reportedly, nearly half of unique spike TCRs recognized epitopes outside B.1.351/B.1.1.7 mutations. Across the whole spike, CD4 TCRs peaked at regions 160-218 and 743-854. Among AZD1222 vaccinees, only six or seven were seropositive at baseline. Spike-specific TCR repertoires showed rising breadth and depth after two AZD1222 doses.

Data came from immunoSEQ multiplex PCR; TCRdb stores just in-frame clones and leaves some out. The data hold around 140,000 clones, with 85% to 95% observed a single time. This clone has just one count. What it binds is unknown. This CDR3 comprises 15 residues. Germline-derived CDR1 and CDR2 are MDHEN and SYDVKM. The J segment lost 4 bases and the V segment lost 5 bases, leaving 11 bases of the junction unmatched. The material was peripheral blood, obtained after recovery from COVID-19. The genes are TRBV28 and TRBJ2-7, with 7 bases that match TRBD2. The clonotype originates from an adult who had recovered from COVID-19. The CDR3 DNA reads TGTGCCAGCAGTCCGATCGGGAGGTCGGGATACGAGCAGTACTTC. Protein product: CASSPIGRSGYEQYF. Drawing the rest from reference TRBV28 and TRBJ2-7, the complete variable domain is DVKVTQSSRYLVKRTGEKVFLECVQDMDHENMFWYRQDPGLGLRLIYFSYDVKMKEKGDIPEGYSVSREKKERFSLILESASTNQTSMYLCASSPIGRSGYEQYFGPGTRLTVT.